The present T cell receptor beta chain was sequenced within a study of blood T cell repertoires in COVID-19. Study-level background: The United States, Italy and Spain supplied acute and convalescent COVID-19 samples.

Across 24 US areas, participants ranged in age from about 18 to 90 years. Self-reported history from a screening survey and questionnaire set each donor's cohort. The CDR3 is made up of 15 amino acids. V was clipped by 3 bases and J by 9 bases; unmatched bases: 16. The V gene's germline CDR1 is DFQATT and CDR2 SNEGSKA (reference sequence). Authors' analysis steps: Scientists estimated how many nucleated cells there were by amplifying reference gene primers. Clones were read by immunoSEQ multiplex PCR, and TCRdb kept only the in-frame ones, dropping some. V and J calls and clone size are those listed in that table; D and trimming were worked out from the DNA. The repertoire holds 200,000 to 300,000 clones, with around 84% as singletons.

The specimen sequenced was PBMCs or T cells enriched from blood (not recorded which). The receptor was derived from a man in his forties who had recovered from COVID-19. The chain carries TRBV20-1 and TRBJ2-5, with 7 bases lining up with TRBD1. DNA of the CDR3: TGCAGTGCTAGTCGGCCCTCCGACGGAACAGGGGCCCAGTACTTC. Residues: CSASRPSDGTGAQYF.